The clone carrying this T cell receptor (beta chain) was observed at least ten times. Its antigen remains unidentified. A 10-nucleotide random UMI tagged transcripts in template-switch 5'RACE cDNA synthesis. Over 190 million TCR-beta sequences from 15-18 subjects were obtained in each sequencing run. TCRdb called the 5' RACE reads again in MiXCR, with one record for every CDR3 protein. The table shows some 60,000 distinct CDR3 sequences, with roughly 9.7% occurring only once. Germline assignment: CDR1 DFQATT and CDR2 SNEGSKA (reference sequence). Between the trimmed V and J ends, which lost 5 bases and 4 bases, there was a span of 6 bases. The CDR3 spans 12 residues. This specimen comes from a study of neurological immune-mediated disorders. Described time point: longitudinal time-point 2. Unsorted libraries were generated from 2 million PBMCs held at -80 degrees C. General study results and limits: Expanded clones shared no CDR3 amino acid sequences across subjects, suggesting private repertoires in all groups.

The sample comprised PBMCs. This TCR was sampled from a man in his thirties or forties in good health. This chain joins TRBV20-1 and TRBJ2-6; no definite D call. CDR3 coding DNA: TGCAGTGCTCCCGGGGGGGCCAACGTCCTGACTTTC. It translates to CSAPGGANVLTF.